The clone carrying this T cell receptor (beta chain) came up a few times. Germline V gene sequence: CDR1 SEHNR, CDR2 FQNEAQ (reference sequence). Trimming stripped 4 bases from V and 6 bases from J, with 13 bases between. The CDR3 length is 13 residues. A second PCR, run for 7 to 11 cycles, used a sample-barcoded 5' primer plus a J-beta primer mix. A template-switch adaptor that had 12 random nucleotides put a tag on each cDNA molecule. TCRdb processed the 5' RACE reads anew with MiXCR; each CDR3 protein has one entry. The sample comprises some 550,000 distinct CDR3 sequences, around half of which are singletons, and under 30% rests with the top ten. These data belong to a study of blood T cells in healthy people across ages.

The clonotype originates from a man at least 80 years old in good health. What was sequenced was blood. This chain connects TRBV7-9 to TRBJ2-7; the D gene is possibly TRBD1 (6 bases). CDR3 bases: TGTGCCAGCAGCTCCCGGACAGACAGCGAGCAGTACTTC. Its protein is CASSSRTDSEQYF.